In its sample, the clone carrying this T cell receptor (beta chain) was seen many times. The data belong to a study of T-cell reconstitution after alpha-beta-depleted transplantation in children. The CDR3 contains 15 residues. Germline V gives CDR1 SGHTA, CDR2 FQGNSA. With 1 base removed from V and 8 bases from J, the gap between germline ends came to 15 bases. Library preparation (for TCRbeta) was performed with unique molecular identifiers. TCRdb itself ran the PCR reads through MiXCR, one entry per CDR3 protein. The sample yields more than 400,000 distinct CDR3 sequences, about an eighth seen once.

This TCR derives from a female patient aged 2-9 years who had a stem cell transplant for aplastic anemia, so the T cells may come from the graft donor. This sample comprised PBMCs, mostly from graft donor cells, obtained 180 days after TCRalphabeta/CD19-depleted stem cell transplant. The V gene is TRBV7-2, the J gene TRBJ2-4, with D perhaps TRBD1 (5 bases). CDR3 in amino acids: CASSLGPGMWDIQYF. The CDR3 nucleotides are TGTGCCAGCAGCTTAGGACCAGGGATGTGGGACATTCAGTACTTC.